The present T cell receptor (beta chain) was sequenced within a study of blood T cell repertoires in COVID-19. About the study: T cells, B-cell-depleted T cells, or PBMCs supplied cDNA or gDNA.

This clone was observed a single time. Per the study methods: Counts of nucleated cells, estimated from reference gene primer amplification, were obtained. Here immunoSEQ multiplex PCR was the method, and the copy in TCRdb shows in-frame clones only, minus some. Clonal size and the V and J genes are those of that table, whereas D and trimming came from the DNA. This sample has approximately 100,000 clones; 65% to 90% occur once, and the top ten carry 2% to 3%. The study assigned cohorts using participant-reported clinical history. V was cut by 6 bases and J by 5 bases, with 11 bases left in between. The length of the CDR3 is 13 residues. Germline V gene data show CDR1 as KGHSH and CDR2 as LQKENI.

Sequencing was performed on PBMCs or T cells enriched from blood (not recorded which). The receptor comes from a woman aged 50 to 60 who had recovered from COVID-19. This chain links TRBV18 with TRBJ1-5; a weak D match, TRBD1 (6 bases). CDR3: CASSETGYQPQHF. The CDR3 nucleotides are TGTGCCAGCTCGGAAACAGGGTATCAGCCCCAGCATTTT.